This passage covers 2 T cell receptor beta chains from one sample sequenced in a study of shared clonotypes between healthy human individuals. The repertoire was sequenced with immunoSEQ multiplex PCR; TCRdb's copy has only in-frame clones and lacks some. The table includes 190,000 or so clones, around 63% detected once. The sample comprised memory CD4+ T cells sorted from blood. The subset is: CD45RA-negative fraction. The receptors come from a man aged 25 to 40 in good health.

The chain couples TRBV5-1 to TRBJ1-5; a possible D gene is TRBD1 (5 bases). The CDR3 extends over 13 amino acids. The ends were cut back, 0 bases at V and 4 bases at J, with 5 bases in the middle. CDR1 and CDR2 (germline): SGHRS, YFSETQ. CDR3: CASSLGTNQPQHF. The CDR3 DNA reads TGCGCCAGCAGCTTGGGGACAAATCAGCCCCAGCATTTT.

The chain combines TRBV27 with TRBJ2-7, with TRBD2 as a possible D gene (6 bases). V was clipped by 3 bases and J by 4 bases, with 10 bases between them. The CDR3 totals 13 residues. The germline V gene has CDR1 MNHEY and CDR2 SMNVEV (reference sequence). CDR3 coding DNA: TGTGCCAGCAGTTTCCGGGGAGGATACGAGCAGTACTTC. Translation: CASSFRGGYEQYF.